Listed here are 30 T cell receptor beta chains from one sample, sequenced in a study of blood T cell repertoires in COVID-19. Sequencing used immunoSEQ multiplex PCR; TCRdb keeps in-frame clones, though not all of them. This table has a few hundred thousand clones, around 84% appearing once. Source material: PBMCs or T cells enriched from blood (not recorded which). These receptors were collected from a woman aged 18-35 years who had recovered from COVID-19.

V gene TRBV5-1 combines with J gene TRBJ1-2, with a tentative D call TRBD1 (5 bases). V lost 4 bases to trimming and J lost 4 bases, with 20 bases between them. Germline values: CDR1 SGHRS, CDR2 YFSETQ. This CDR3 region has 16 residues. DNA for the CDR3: TGCGCCAGCAGCCAGCTCCGGGACTCCGAACGCTATGGCTACACCTTC. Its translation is CASSQLRDSERYGYTF. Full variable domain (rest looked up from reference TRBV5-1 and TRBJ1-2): KAGVTQTPRYLIKTRGQQVTLSCSPISGHRSVSWYQQTPGQGLQFLFEYFSETQRNKGNFPGRFSGRQFSNSRSEMNVSTLELGDSALYLCASSQLRDSERYGYTFGSGTRLTVV.

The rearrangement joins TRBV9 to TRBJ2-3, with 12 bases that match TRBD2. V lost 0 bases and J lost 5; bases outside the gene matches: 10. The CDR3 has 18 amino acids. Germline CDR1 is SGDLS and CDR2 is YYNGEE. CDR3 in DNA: TGTGCCAGCAGCGTAGGATTTAGACTAGCGGGAGTTGGAGATACGCAGTATTTT. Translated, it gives CASSVGFRLAGVGDTQYF.

CDR3 amino acids: CASSPLPETDMNTEAFF. CDR3 in DNA: TGTGCCAGCTCACCCCTTCCCGAGACAGACATGAACACTGAAGCTTTCTTT. J is TRBJ1-1 and V is TRBV18; D might be TRBD1 (5 bases). Germline V gene sequence: CDR1 KGHSH, CDR2 LQKENI. V was shortened by 3 bases and J by 0 bases, with 17 bases between the two germline ends. This CDR3 comprises 17 residues.

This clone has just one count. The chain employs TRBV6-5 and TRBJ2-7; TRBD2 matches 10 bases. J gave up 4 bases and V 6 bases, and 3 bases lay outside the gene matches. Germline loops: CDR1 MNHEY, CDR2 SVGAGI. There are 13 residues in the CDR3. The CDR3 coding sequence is TGTGCCAGCAGACGAGCGGGAGGGTACGAGCAGTACTTC. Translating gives CASRRAGGYEQYF.

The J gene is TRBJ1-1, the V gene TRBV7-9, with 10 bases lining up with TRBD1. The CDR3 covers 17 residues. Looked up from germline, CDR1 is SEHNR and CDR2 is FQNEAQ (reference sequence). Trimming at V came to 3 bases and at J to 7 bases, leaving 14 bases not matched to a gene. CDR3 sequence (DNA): TGTGCCAGCAGCTTTCCGGCTCCGGGACAGGGGCGAAGTGAAGCTTTCTTT. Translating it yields CASSFPAPGQGRSEAFF.

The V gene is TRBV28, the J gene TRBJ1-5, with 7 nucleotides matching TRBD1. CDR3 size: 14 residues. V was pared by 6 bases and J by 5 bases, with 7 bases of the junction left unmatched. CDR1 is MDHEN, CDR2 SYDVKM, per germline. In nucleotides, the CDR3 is TGTGCCAGCAGCCCTTCTACAGGGGATCAGCCCCAGCATTTT. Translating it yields CASSPSTGDQPQHF.

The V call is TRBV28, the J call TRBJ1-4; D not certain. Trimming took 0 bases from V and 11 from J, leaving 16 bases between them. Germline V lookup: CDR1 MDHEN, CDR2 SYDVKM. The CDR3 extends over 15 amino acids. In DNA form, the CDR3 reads TGTGCCAGCAGTTTATGGGACGGGAGGGTGAGGAAACTGTTTTTT. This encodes CASSLWDGRVRKLFF.

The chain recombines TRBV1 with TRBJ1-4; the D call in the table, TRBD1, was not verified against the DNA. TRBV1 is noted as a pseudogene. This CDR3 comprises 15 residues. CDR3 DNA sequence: TGCACCAGCAGCCAAGTGACAGGGAGTGAGGAAAAACTGTTTTTT. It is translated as CTSSQVTGSEEKLFF.

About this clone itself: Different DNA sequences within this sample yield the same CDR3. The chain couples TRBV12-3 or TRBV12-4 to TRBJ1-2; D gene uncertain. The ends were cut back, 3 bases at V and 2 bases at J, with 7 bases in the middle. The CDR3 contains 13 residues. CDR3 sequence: CASSLSGNYGYTF. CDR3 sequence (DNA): TGTGCCAGCAGTTTGTCGGGGAACTATGGCTACACCTTC.

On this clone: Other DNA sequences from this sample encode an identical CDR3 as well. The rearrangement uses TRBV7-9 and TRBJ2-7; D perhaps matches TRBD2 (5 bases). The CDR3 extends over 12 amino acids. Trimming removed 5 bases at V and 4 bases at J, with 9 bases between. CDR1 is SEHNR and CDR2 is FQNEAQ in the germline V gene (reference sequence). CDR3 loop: CASSPRDYEQYF. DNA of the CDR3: TGTGCCAGCAGCCCCCGGGATTACGAGCAGTACTTC.

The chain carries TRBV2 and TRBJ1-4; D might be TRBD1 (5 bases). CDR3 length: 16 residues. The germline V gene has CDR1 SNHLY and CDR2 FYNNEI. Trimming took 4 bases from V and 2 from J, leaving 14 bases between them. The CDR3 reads CASSVDFDSTNEKLFF. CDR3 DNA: TGTGCCAGCAGTGTCGACTTTGACAGTACTAATGAAAAACTGTTTTTT. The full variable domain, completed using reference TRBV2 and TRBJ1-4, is EPEVTQTPSHQVTQMGQEVILRCVPISNHLYFYWYRQILGQKVEFLVSFYNNEISEKSEIFDDQFSVERPDGSNFTLKIRSTKLEDSAMYFCASSVDFDSTNEKLFFGSGTQLSVL.

The CDR3 sequence is CASSVGLSSGNTIYF. Written as DNA, the CDR3 is TGTGCCAGCAGCGTAGGGCTGTCTTCTGGAAACACCATATATTTT. This chain links TRBV9 with TRBJ1-3; D gene ambiguous. Germline loops: CDR1 SGDLS, CDR2 YYNGEE. This CDR3 region has 15 residues. The V gene lost 0 bases and the J gene lost 1 base, with 8 bases spanning the gap.

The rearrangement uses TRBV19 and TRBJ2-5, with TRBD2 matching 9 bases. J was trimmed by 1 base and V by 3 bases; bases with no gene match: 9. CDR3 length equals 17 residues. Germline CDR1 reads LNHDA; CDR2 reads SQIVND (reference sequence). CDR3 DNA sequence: TGTGCCAGTAGTATTGGGTGGAGCGGGGGGATCCAAGAGACCCAGTACTTC. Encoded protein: CASSIGWSGGIQETQYF.

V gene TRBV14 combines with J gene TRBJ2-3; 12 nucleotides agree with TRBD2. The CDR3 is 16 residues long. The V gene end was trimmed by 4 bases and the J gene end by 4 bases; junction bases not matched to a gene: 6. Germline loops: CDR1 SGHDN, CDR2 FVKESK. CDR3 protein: CASSRGLAGLSDTQYF. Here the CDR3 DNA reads TGTGCCAGCAGCCGCGGACTAGCGGGACTGTCAGATACGCAGTATTTT.

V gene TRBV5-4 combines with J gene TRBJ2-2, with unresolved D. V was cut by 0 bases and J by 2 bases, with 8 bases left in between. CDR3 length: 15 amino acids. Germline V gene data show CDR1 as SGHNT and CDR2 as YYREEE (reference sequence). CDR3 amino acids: CASSLARINTGELFF. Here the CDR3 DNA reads TGTGCCAGCAGCTTGGCCAGGATCAACACCGGGGAGCTGTTTTTT. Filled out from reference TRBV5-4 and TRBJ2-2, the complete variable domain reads ETGVTQSPTHLIKTRGQQVTLRCSSQSGHNTVSWYQQALGQGPQFIFQYYREEENGRGNFPPRFSGLQFPNYSSELNVNALELDDSALYLCASSLARINTGELFFGEGSRLTVL.

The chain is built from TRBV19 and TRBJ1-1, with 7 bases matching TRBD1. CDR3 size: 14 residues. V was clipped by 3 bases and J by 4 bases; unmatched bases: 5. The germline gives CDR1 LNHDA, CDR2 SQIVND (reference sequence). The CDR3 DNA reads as TGTGCCAGTAGTATCGGGAACAGGGGCACTGAAGCTTTCTTT. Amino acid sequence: CASSIGNRGTEAFF. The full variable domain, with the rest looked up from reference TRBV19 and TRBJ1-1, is DGGITQSPKYLFRKEGQNVTLSCEQNLNHDAMYWYRQDPGQGLRLIYYSQIVNDFQKGDIAEGYSVSREKKESFPLTVTSAQKNPTAFYLCASSIGNRGTEAFFGQGTRLTVV.

CDR3 residues: CASRTGFTGELFF. The CDR3 region has the DNA TGTGCCAGCAGGACAGGGTTCACCGGGGAGCTGTTTTTT. The chain recombines TRBV9 with TRBJ2-2, with TRBD1 matching over 7 bases. The CDR3 spans 13 residues. The junction had 2 bases not matched to a gene; V was cut back by 5 bases and J by 4 bases. Germline CDR1 and CDR2: SGDLS and YYNGEE.

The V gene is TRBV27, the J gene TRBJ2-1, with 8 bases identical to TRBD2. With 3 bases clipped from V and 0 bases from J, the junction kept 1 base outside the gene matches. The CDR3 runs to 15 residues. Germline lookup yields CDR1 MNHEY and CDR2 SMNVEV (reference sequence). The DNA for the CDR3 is TGTGCCAGCAGTTTCGGGACTAGCTCCTACAATGAGCAGTTCTTC. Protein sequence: CASSFGTSSYNEQFF.

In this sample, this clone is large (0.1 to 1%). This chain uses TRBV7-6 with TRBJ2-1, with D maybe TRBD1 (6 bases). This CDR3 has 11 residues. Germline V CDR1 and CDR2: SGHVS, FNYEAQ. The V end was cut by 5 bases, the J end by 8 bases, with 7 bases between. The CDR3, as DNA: TGTGCCAGCAGCACAGGGCATGAGCAGTTCTTC. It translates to CASSTGHEQFF.

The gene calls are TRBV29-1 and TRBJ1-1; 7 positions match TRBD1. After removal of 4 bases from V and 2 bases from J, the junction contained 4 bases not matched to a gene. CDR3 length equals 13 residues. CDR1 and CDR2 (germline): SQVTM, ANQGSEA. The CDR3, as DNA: TGCAGCGTTGGAAGGGGGCCAAACACTGAAGCTTTCTTT. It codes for CSVGRGPNTEAFF. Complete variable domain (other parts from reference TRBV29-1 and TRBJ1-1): SAVISQKPSRDICQRGTSLTIQCQVDSQVTMMFWYRQQPGQSLTLIATANQGSEATYESGFVIDKFPISRPNLTFSTLTVSNMSPEDSSIYLCSVGRGPNTEAFFGQGTRLTVV.

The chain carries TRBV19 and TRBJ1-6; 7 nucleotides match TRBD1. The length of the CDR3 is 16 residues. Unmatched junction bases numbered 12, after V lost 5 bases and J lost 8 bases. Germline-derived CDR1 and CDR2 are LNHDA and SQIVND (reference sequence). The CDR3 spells CASSPASTGLDSPLHF. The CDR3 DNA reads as TGTGCCAGTAGTCCCGCCTCGACAGGGTTGGATTCACCCCTCCACTTT.

Written as DNA, the CDR3 is TGTGCCATCAGTGAGTCGTATGGACAGGGATTCGGCAATCAGCCCCAGCATTTT. It codes for CAISESYGQGFGNQPQHF. The chain employs TRBV10-3 and TRBJ1-5; 8 bases map to TRBD1. V lost 0 bases and J lost 2; bases outside the gene matches: 9. Germline V lookup: CDR1 ENHRY, CDR2 SYGVKD. This CDR3 has 18 residues.

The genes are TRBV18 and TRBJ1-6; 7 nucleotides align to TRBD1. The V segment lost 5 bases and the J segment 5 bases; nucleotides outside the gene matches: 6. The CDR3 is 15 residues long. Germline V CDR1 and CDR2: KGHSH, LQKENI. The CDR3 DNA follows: TGTGCCAGCTCAGAACGCGGGACAGATAATTCACCCCTCCACTTT. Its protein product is CASSERGTDNSPLHF.

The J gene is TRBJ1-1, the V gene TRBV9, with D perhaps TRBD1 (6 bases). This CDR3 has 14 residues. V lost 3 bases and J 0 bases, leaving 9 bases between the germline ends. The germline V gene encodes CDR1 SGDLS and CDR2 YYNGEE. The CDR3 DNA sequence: TGTGCCAGCAGCGCCGGACAGCTGAACACTGAAGCTTTCTTT. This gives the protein CASSAGQLNTEAFF.

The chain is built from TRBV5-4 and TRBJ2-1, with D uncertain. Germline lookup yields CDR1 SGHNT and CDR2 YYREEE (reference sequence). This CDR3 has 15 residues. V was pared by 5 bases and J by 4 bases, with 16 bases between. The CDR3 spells CASRAPGNAYNEQFF. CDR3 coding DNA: TGTGCCAGCAGGGCCCCGGGTAATGCTTACAATGAGCAGTTCTTC.

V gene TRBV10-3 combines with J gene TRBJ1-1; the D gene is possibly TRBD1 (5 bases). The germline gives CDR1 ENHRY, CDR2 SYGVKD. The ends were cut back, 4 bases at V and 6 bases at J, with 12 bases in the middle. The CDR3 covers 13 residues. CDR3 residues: CAISGPGQSEAFF. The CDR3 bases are TGTGCCATCAGTGGGCCTGGACAATCTGAAGCTTTCTTT.

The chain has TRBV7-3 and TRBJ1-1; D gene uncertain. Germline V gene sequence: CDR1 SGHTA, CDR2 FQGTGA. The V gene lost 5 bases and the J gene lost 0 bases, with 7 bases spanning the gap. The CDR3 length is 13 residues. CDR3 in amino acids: CASSRQLNTEAFF. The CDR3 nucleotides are TGTGCCAGCAGCAGACAACTGAACACTGAAGCTTTCTTT.

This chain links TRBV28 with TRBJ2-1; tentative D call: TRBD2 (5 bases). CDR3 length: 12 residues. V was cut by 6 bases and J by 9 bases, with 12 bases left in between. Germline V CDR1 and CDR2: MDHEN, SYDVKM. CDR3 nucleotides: TGTGCCAGCAGCCCACCCCGGGGTGAGCAGTTCTTC. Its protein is CASSPPRGEQFF.

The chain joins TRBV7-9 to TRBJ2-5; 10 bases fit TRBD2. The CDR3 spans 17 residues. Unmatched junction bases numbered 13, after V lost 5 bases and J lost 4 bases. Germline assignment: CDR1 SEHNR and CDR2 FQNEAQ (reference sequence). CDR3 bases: TGTGCCAGCAGCCCAGCTCGGCTAGCGGGAGCTCGAGAGACCCAGTACTTC. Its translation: CASSPARLAGARETQYF. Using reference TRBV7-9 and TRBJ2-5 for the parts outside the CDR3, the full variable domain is DTGVSQNPRHKITKRGQNVTFRCDPISEHNRLYWYRQTLGQGPEFLTYFQNEAQLEKSRLLSDRFSAERPKGSFSTLEIQRTEQGDSAMYLCASSPARLAGARETQYFGPGTRLLVL.

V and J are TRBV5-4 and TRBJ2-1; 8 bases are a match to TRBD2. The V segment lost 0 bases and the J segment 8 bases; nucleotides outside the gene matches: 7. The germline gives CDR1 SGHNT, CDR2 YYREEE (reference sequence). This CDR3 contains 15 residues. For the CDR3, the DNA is TGTGCCAGCAGCTTGGTGGTTTCGGGGGGGGATGAGCAGTTCTTC. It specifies CASSLVVSGGDEQFF.